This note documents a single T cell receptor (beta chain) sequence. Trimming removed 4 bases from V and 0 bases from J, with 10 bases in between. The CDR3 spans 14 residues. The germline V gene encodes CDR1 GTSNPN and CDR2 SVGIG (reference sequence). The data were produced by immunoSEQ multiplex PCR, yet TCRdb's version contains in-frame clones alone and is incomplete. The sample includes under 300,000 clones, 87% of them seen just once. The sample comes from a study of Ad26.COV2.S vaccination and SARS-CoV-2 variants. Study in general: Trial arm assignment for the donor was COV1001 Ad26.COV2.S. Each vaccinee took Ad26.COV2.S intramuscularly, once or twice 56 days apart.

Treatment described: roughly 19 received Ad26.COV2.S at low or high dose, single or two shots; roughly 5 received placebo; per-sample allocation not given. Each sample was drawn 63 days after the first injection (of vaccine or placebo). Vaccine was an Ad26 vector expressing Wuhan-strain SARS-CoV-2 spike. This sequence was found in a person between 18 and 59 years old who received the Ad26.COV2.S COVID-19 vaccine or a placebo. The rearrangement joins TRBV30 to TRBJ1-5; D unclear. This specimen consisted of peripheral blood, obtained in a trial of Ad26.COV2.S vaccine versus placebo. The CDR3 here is CAWKAGNSNQPQHF. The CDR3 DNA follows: TGTGCCTGGAAGGCGGGTAATAGCAATCAGCCCCAGCATTTT.